The T cell receptor (beta chain) described here comes from a study of human T cells and chemical hapten exposure. Study as a whole: Chiefly female patients presented with alopecia areata, totalis or universalis. Study-level results: TCRs above 1 in 1000 frequency stayed constant with DPC sensitization.

Time point here: patch test 1, 2 weeks after DPC sensitization. Stated treatment: therapeutic diphenylcyclopropenone sensitization with weekly scalp DPC. Samples of blood were obtained prior to the application of each patch test. Germline assignment: CDR1 MNHEY and CDR2 SVGEGT. Trimming cost V 0 bases and J 7 bases; bases outside gene matches: 9. The CDR3 has 17 amino acids. TCRdb passed the RACE reads through MiXCR, listing each CDR3 protein once. The table includes about 340,000 distinct CDR3 sequences, 6% to 8.5% detected once. This clonotype was counted a few times. The antigen is unknown. V is TRBV6-2 or TRBV6-3 and J is TRBJ2-4; 10 nucleotides agree with TRBD2. The receptor comes from a woman in her late teens or twenties with alopecia areata. Some clones in this sample may be carry-over from other donors' samples. This material consisted of whole blood, taken in connection with sensitization to the hapten diphenylcyclopropenone (DPC). CDR3 sequence (DNA): TGTGCCAGCAGTTACTCGCCCCTAGCGGGGGCCCGGAACATTCAGTACTTC. Amino acids: CASSYSPLAGARNIQYF.